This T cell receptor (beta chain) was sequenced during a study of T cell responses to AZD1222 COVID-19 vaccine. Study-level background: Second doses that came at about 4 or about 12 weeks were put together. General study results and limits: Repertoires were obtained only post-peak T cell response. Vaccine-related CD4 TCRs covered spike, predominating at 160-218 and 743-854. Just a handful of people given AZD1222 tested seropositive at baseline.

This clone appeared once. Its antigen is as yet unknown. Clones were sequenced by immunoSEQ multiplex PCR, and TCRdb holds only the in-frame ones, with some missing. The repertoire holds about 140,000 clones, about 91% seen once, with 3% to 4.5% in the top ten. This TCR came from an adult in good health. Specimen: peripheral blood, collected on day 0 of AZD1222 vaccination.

The CDR3 DNA follows: TGTGCCAGCAGTCTGACTAGCGCCGAGCAGTTCTTC. Translation: CASSLTSAEQFF. J is TRBJ2-1 and V is TRBV28; 8 bases fit TRBD2. From germline, CDR1 is MDHEN and CDR2 SYDVKM. This CDR3 spans 12 amino acids. The junction had 4 bases not matched to a gene; V was cut back by 5 bases and J by 10 bases.